Listed below are T cell receptor beta chains from one sample, sequenced in a study of shared clonotypes between healthy human individuals. Assay used: immunoSEQ multiplex PCR; TCRdb lists only in-frame clones, some missing. Of about 1,900,000 clones listed, 85% to 95% are singletons. The source material was naive CD8+ T cells sorted from blood. The receptors stem from a man in his late teens or twenties in good health. The CDR3 runs from the conserved cysteine through the conserved F or W. D genes are given only for firm matches. Clone size is not always given. Where it is, it says once, few, many or a class for expanded clones.

>TRBV29-1|-|TRBJ2-1|-
CSVEAPPSSYNEQFF
TGCAGTGTAGAAGCGCCTCCTTCCTCCTACAATGAGCAGTTCTTC
>TRBV2|-|TRBJ2-7|-
CASSSGTSYEQYF
TGTGCCAGCAGTTCAGGGACCTCCTACGAGCAGTACTTC
>TRBV18|-|TRBJ1-2|-
CASSPPDQGYGYTF
TGTGCCAGCTCACCACCGGACCAGGGCTATGGCTACACCTTC
>TRBV7-3|TRBD1|TRBJ2-7|-
CASSFDRGYEQYF
TGTGCCAGCAGCTTTGACAGGGGGTACGAGCAGTACTTC
>TRBV29-1|TRBD2|TRBJ2-3|-
CSVESGLAGMLVDTQYF
TGCAGCGTTGAATCCGGACTAGCGGGGATGTTGGTAGATACGCAGTATTTT
>TRBV5-1|-|TRBJ2-7|-
CASSLFTSYEQYF
TGCGCCAGCAGCTTGTTCACCTCCTACGAGCAGTACTTC
>TRBV11-2|-|TRBJ2-7|-
CASSLVPGTEQYF
TGTGCCAGCAGCTTAGTGCCAGGGACGGAGCAGTACTTC
>TRBV6-5|-|TRBJ2-4|once
CASSYSAEGNIQYF
TGTGCCAGCAGTTACTCGGCAGAGGGAAACATTCAGTACTTC
>TRBV30|-|TRBJ2-2|once
CAWWGASAGELFF
TGTGCCTGGTGGGGTGCTTCCGCCGGGGAGCTGTTTTTT
>TRBV6-1|TRBD1|TRBJ1-5|-
CASSMTGVVGQPQHF
TGTGCCAGCAGTATGACAGGGGTTGTCGGTCAGCCCCAGCATTTT
>TRBV7-9|TRBD2|TRBJ2-1|-
CASSPSSGVDYNEQFF
TGTGCCAGCAGCCCGTCTAGCGGGGTGGACTACAATGAGCAGTTCTTC
>TRBV5-4|-|TRBJ2-2|-
CASSFWTSTGELFF
TGTGCCAGCAGCTTCTGGACCTCCACCGGGGAGCTGTTTTTT
>TRBV27|TRBD2|TRBJ2-7|-
CASRIAGGKRREQYF
TGTGCCAGCAGGATAGCGGGAGGAAAAAGGCGAGAGCAGTACTTC
>TRBV7-2|TRBD2|TRBJ2-3|-
CASSSYSGDTQYF
TGTGCCAGCAGCTCCTATAGCGGGGATACGCAGTATTTT
>TRBV2|-|TRBJ2-3|-
CASGDTRLDTQYF
TGTGCCAGCGGGGACACACGTCTAGATACGCAGTATTTT
>TRBV28|-|TRBJ1-5|-
CASRRGGSGNQPQHF
TGTGCCAGCAGGCGAGGAGGGAGTGGCAATCAGCCCCAGCATTTT
>TRBV5-1|TRBD1|TRBJ2-7|-
CASSGFGTEYEQYF
TGCGCCAGCAGCGGATTCGGGACAGAGTACGAGCAGTACTTC
>TRBV4-3|-|TRBJ2-3|-
CASSPLVTSTDTQYF
TGCGCCAGCAGCCCCCTAGTCACCAGCACAGATACGCAGTATTTT
>TRBV7-8|TRBD2|TRBJ2-2|-
CASSFGLAGVIGELFF
TGTGCCAGCAGCTTTGGACTAGCGGGAGTAATCGGGGAGCTGTTTTTT
>TRBV15|TRBD2|TRBJ2-7|-
CATRERESSYEQYF
TGTGCCACCAGGGAGCGGGAATCCTCCTACGAGCAGTACTTC
>TRBV19|TRBD1|TRBJ1-2|-
CASSIGGGGYGYTF
TGTGCCAGTAGTATAGGAGGGGGCGGATATGGCTACACCTTC
>TRBV19|-|TRBJ1-6|-
CASSIYPPQAPLHF
TGTGCCAGTAGTATATATCCCCCGCAGGCTCCCCTCCACTTT
>TRBV12-5|-|TRBJ2-2|-
CASGLDPTYTGELFF
TGTGCTAGTGGTTTGGACCCAACCTACACCGGGGAGCTGTTTTTT
>TRBV5-5|TRBD1|TRBJ1-6|-
CAGQGANSPLHF
TGTGCCGGACAGGGGGCCAATTCACCCCTCCACTTT
>TRBV6-5|TRBD2|TRBJ2-5|-
CASSYLAGGIGETQYF
TGTGCCAGCAGTTACCTAGCGGGAGGGATCGGTGAGACCCAGTACTTC
>TRBV13|-|TRBJ2-2|once
CASSLRPSNTGELFF
TGTGCCAGCAGCTTAAGGCCTAGCAACACCGGGGAGCTGTTTTTT
>TRBV6-6|-|TRBJ1-5|once
CASTSGFGNQPQHF
TGTGCCAGCACTTCAGGGTTTGGCAATCAGCCCCAGCATTTT
>TRBV9|-|TRBJ2-1|-
CASSVGLGASYNEQFF
TGTGCCAGCAGCGTAGGGCTAGGAGCGTCCTACAATGAGCAGTTCTTC
>TRBV7-2|TRBD2|TRBJ2-3|-
CASSLVAGGAADTQYF
TGTGCCAGCAGCTTAGTGGCGGGGGGGGCAGCAGATACGCAGTATTTT
>TRBV27|-|TRBJ1-2|-
CASSLSPTGNYGYTF
TGTGCCAGCAGTTTATCACCCACTGGTAACTATGGCTACACCTTC
>TRBV2|-|TRBJ2-5|-
CASSEGHVGGYF
TGTGCCAGCAGTGAAGGGCATGTAGGGGGGTACTTC
>TRBV7-9|-|TRBJ2-7|-
CASSTSGEYEQYF
TGTGCCAGCAGCACTTCGGGAGAGTACGAGCAGTACTTC
>TRBV27|TRBD1|TRBJ1-1|-
CASSPGQVNTEAFF
TGTGCCAGCAGCCCTGGACAGGTAAACACTGAAGCTTTCTTT
>TRBV7-2|TRBD1|TRBJ1-2|-
CASSSGTGDTYGYTF
TGTGCCAGCAGCTCCGGGACAGGGGATACCTATGGCTACACCTTC
>TRBV13|-|TRBJ2-3|once
CASSPLNGDTQYF
TGTGCCAGCAGCCCCCTAAATGGAGATACGCAGTATTTT
>TRBV7-9|-|TRBJ1-1|-
CASSLSGGLTEAFF
TGTGCCAGCAGCTTATCCGGGGGCCTCACTGAAGCTTTCTTT
>TRBV5-1|-|TRBJ2-3|-
CASSLRYRSTDTQYF
TGCGCCAGCAGCTTGAGGTACCGGAGCACAGATACGCAGTATTTT
>TRBV6-5|TRBD2|TRBJ2-1|-
CASSLAGGPYEQFF
TGTGCCAGCAGCCTAGCGGGAGGGCCTTATGAGCAGTTCTTC
>TRBV4-3|-|TRBJ2-3|-
CASSQDRIAVGTDTQYF
TGCGCCAGCAGCCAAGATAGGATAGCGGTAGGCACAGATACGCAGTATTTT
>TRBV2|-|TRBJ2-5|-
CASRPGEAETQYF
TGTGCCAGCAGACCCGGTGAGGCGGAGACCCAGTACTTC
>TRBV6-1|-|TRBJ1-1|-
CASSERRTLENEAFF
TGTGCCAGCAGTGAACGAAGGACATTAGAAAATGAAGCTTTCTTT
>TRBV28|-|TRBJ1-6|-
CASSLGRGRVNYNSPLHF
TGTGCCAGCAGTTTAGGCCGGGGGAGGGTTAACTATAATTCACCCCTCCACTTT
>TRBV5-6|-|TRBJ2-7|-
CASSSGDSLTYEQYF
TGTGCCAGCAGCTCGGGGGACAGCCTCACCTACGAGCAGTACTTC